Each of the 8 T cell receptor beta chains below was sequenced from the same sample in a study of blood T cells in healthy people across ages. Using a J-beta primer mix together with a sample-barcoded 5' primer, a second PCR was run for about 6 to 12 cycles. Via MiXCR, TCRdb re-called the 5' RACE reads, giving one row per CDR3 protein. Here the sample spans some 760,000 distinct CDR3 sequences, just under 25% being singletons. The data were also submitted as part of a second study, on T cells of mothers and their children.

The sample comprised blood. The receptors here all came from a boy between 5 and 17 years old in good health.

V gene TRBV12-3 or TRBV12-4 combines with J gene TRBJ2-3, with TRBD2 identical over 7 bases. This CDR3 region has 13 residues. The J segment lost 7 bases and the V segment lost 6 bases, leaving 7 bases of the junction unmatched. CDR3 DNA sequence: TGTGCCAGCAGAGCCCGGGACTACAATACGCAGTATTTT. Its translation: CASRARDYNTQYF.

This clonotype turned up a few times. The rearrangement uses TRBV7-2 and TRBJ2-3; 9 bases are shared with TRBD2. The CDR3 is 16 residues long. Germline loops: CDR1 SGHTA, CDR2 FQGNSA. V lost 4 bases, J lost 1 base, and 6 bases stayed unmatched. This CDR3 reads CASSSSAGGGTDTQYF. Here the CDR3 DNA reads TGTGCCAGCAGCTCCTCAGCGGGAGGCGGCACAGATACGCAGTATTTT. Drawing the rest from reference TRBV7-2 and TRBJ2-3, the complete variable domain is GAGVSQSPSNKVTEKGKDVELRCDPISGHTALYWYRQSLGQGLEFLIYFQGNSAPDKSGLPSDRFSAERTGGSVSTLTIQRTQQEDSAVYLCASSSSAGGGTDTQYFGPGTRLTVL.

The chain uses TRBV5-6 and TRBJ2-7, with D perhaps matching TRBD1 or TRBD2 (5 bases each). Germline CDR1 SGHDT, CDR2 YYEEEE. The CDR3 has 14 residues. The V gene lost 3 bases and the J gene lost 2 bases, with 12 bases spanning the gap. The CDR3 reads CASSYGTLAYEQYF. DNA of the CDR3: TGTGCCAGCAGCTACGGGACGCTAGCCTACGAGCAGTACTTC.

This chain connects TRBV6-2 or TRBV6-3 to TRBJ1-2; D remains unclear. Germline CDR1 reads MNHEY; CDR2 reads SVGEGT. V lost 6 bases, J lost 4 bases, and 15 bases lay in between. The CDR3 is 14 amino acids. CDR3 in amino acids: CASSPGGWGYGYTF. CDR3 in DNA: TGTGCCAGCAGCCCCGGAGGGTGGGGCTATGGCTACACCTTC.

This clonotype was counted a few times. The J gene is TRBJ1-6, the V gene TRBV7-9; possibly TRBD1 for D (6 bases). Trimming stripped 1 base from V and 10 bases from J, with 14 bases between. CDR1 and CDR2 (germline): SEHNR, FQNEAQ (reference sequence). The CDR3 totals 15 residues. The CDR3 DNA is TGTGCCAGCAGCTTAGTATCGGCAGGGGAGTCACCCCTCCACTTT. Amino acids: CASSLVSAGESPLHF. Based on the CDR3 plus reference TRBV7-9 and TRBJ1-6, the full variable domain is DTGVSQNPRHKITKRGQNVTFRCDPISEHNRLYWYRQTLGQGPEFLTYFQNEAQLEKSRLLSDRFSAERPKGSFSTLEIQRTEQGDSAMYLCASSLVSAGESPLHFGNGTRLTVT.

This clonotype appeared a few times. This chain links TRBV27 with TRBJ2-7, with D possibly TRBD1 on 6 matching bases. Germline loops: CDR1 MNHEY, CDR2 SMNVEV (reference sequence). The CDR3 consists of 14 residues. V was clipped by 5 bases and J by 2 bases, with 13 bases between them. The CDR3: CASSQGTAPYEQYF. The CDR3 DNA reads TGTGCCAGCAGTCAGGGGACCGCTCCCTACGAGCAGTACTTC.

The chain recombines TRBV29-1 with TRBJ2-7; TRBD2 aligns across 9 bases. CDR1 is SQVTM, CDR2 ANQGSEA, per germline. The CDR3 length is 14 residues. With V trimmed by 7 bases and J by 4 bases, 11 bases remained unmatched. This CDR3 reads CSGSAGLAAYEQYF. The CDR3 DNA reads as TGCAGCGGATCTGCGGGACTAGCTGCATACGAGCAGTACTTC.

The genes are TRBV6-5 and TRBJ2-7; 7 bases are a match to TRBD1. V gave up 6 bases and J gave up 2 bases; unmatched junction bases: 7. The CDR3 has 14 amino acids. The germline V gene encodes CDR1 MNHEY and CDR2 SVGAGI. This CDR3 reads CASRVGTATYEQYF. In DNA, the CDR3 is TGTGCCAGCAGAGTCGGGACAGCAACCTACGAGCAGTACTTC.